This note documents a single T cell receptor (beta chain) sequence. The data originate from a study of blood T cell repertoires in COVID-19. As for the study in general: The analysed material was cDNA or gDNA that came from T cells, B-cell-depleted T cells, or PBMCs.

From germline, CDR1 is KGHSH and CDR2 LQKENI. The V segment lost 2 bases and the J segment 3 bases; nucleotides outside the gene matches: 6. The CDR3 has 15 amino acids. Under the authors' procedure: Amplification with reference gene primers provided the estimates of nucleated cell counts. Libraries were prepared by immunoSEQ multiplex PCR; TCRdb keeps only in-frame clonotypes and omits some of them. V, J and clone size are those of that table, while D and trimming were read from the DNA. This sample carries over 60,000 clones, more than 90% of them seen once, and the ten largest clones take around 6%.

Material for sequencing was peripheral blood. The V call is TRBV18, the J call TRBJ1-2, with TRBD1 matching over 7 bases. This clonotype was obtained from a human donor in a cohort sampled during active COVID-19. This CDR3 reads CASSPGVRGDYGYTF. The CDR3 DNA sequence: TGTGCCAGCTCACCAGGTGTCAGGGGGGACTATGGCTACACCTTC.